A selection of T cell receptor beta chains follows, all from one sample in a study of chemoradiotherapy in HPV16-positive cancers. TCRdb keeps only in-frame clones here, not all; method: immunoSEQ multiplex PCR. The data contain just over 15,000 clones, around 77% of them seen just once; the ten biggest clones take up approximately 1.3%. Sampling took place from a patient who underwent chemoradiotherapy. The source of these receptors is a human donor with HPV-associated anogenital cancer. The CDR3 runs from the conserved cysteine through the conserved F or W. A D gene is named only where the DNA matches it firmly. A clone size is listed for some rows: how often the clone was seen (once, few, many), or a class if it is expanded.

NA	NA	TRBV7-2	TRBJ1-1	CASSPASEAFF	TGTGCCAGCAGCCCCGCATCTGAAGCTTTCTTT
NA	TRBD2	TRBV4-1	TRBJ2-1	CASSQVELAGGPSKFF	TGCGCCAGCAGCCAAGTCGAACTAGCGGGGGGCCCAAGTAAGTTCTTC
few	TRBD1	TRBV14	TRBJ1-1	CASGRGQGYTEAFF	TGTGCCAGCGGACGGGGACAGGGGTACACTGAAGCTTTCTTT
NA	TRBD1	TRBV7-9	TRBJ1-6	CASSLRGDRGLGSPLHF	TGTGCCAGCAGCTTAAGGGGGGACAGGGGGCTTGGATCACCCCTCCACTTT
NA	NA	TRBV15	TRBJ1-5	CATSRDGDLNQPQHF	TGTGCCACCAGCAGAGATGGGGACCTCAATCAGCCCCAGCATTTT
NA	NA	TRBV4-2	TRBJ1-4	CASSSSEKLFF	TGTGCCAGCAGCTCCTCGGAAAAACTGTTTTTT
NA	NA	TRBV9	TRBJ2-3	CASSVGLTDTQYF	TGTGCCAGCAGCGTAGGCCTCACAGATACGCAGTATTTT
NA	NA	TRBV6-5	TRBJ1-2	CASSYSLGSYGYTF	TGTGCCAGCAGTTACTCCCTTGGGAGCTATGGCTACACCTTC
NA	NA	TRBV6-5	TRBJ1-2	CASSASRQPLYGYTF	TGTGCCAGCAGTGCCTCAAGACAGCCGCTCTATGGCTACACCTTC
NA	NA	TRBV2	TRBJ1-1	CASSDRAEAFF	TGTGCCAGCAGTGACAGGGCTGAAGCTTTCTTT
NA	NA	TRBV9	TRBJ2-1	CARAGANEQFF	TGTGCCAGGGCGGGGGCGAATGAGCAGTTCTTC
once	NA	TRBV25-1	TRBJ1-2	CASSAPGYGYTF	TGTGCCAGCAGTGCACCGGGCTATGGCTACACCTTC
NA	TRBD2	TRBV7-9	TRBJ2-7	CASSLGLAGGSQYF	TGTGCCAGCAGCTTAGGTCTAGCGGGGGGCTCGCAGTACTTC
NA	TRBD2	TRBV6-1	TRBJ2-5	CASSETSGGLTQYF	TGTGCCAGCAGTGAAACTAGCGGGGGCCTGACCCAGTACTTC
NA	NA	TRBV7-9	TRBJ2-3	CASSSTGRLDTQYF	TGTGCCAGCAGCTCGACTGGGCGTCTAGATACGCAGTATTTT
NA	TRBD2	TRBV11-2	TRBJ2-3	CASSFGRNSGGATDTQYF	TGTGCCAGCAGCTTTGGCAGGAATAGCGGGGGGGCCACAGATACGCAGTATTTT
NA	NA	TRBV4-1	TRBJ2-1	CASSGRTWFF	TGCGCCAGCTCGGGACGCACGTGGTTCTTC
NA	NA	TRBV4-3	TRBJ1-3	CASSQDWGLLSGNTIYF	TGCGCCAGCAGCCAAGATTGGGGCTTACTCTCTGGAAACACCATATATTTT
NA	NA	TRBV6-6	TRBJ1-6	CASSYSASSYNSPLHF	TGTGCCAGCAGTTACTCGGCTAGCTCCTATAATTCACCCCTCCACTTT
NA	NA	TRBV11-2	TRBJ2-7	CASSLGYRDTEQYF	TGTGCCAGCAGCTTAGGGTACAGGGACACCGAGCAGTACTTC
NA	TRBD2	TRBV9	TRBJ2-5	CASTPGLAGGQETQYF	TGTGCCAGCACCCCTGGACTAGCGGGGGGTCAAGAGACCCAGTACTTC
NA	NA	TRBV29-1	TRBJ1-2	CSVGVGGNYGYTF	TGCAGCGTTGGGGTAGGGGGGAACTATGGCTACACCTTC
NA	TRBD1	TRBV19	TRBJ2-5	CASSSRDRDQETQYF	TGTGCCAGTAGTTCCCGGGACAGGGACCAAGAGACCCAGTACTTC
NA	NA	TRBV6-1	TRBJ1-2	CASSGSRGDYTF	TGTGCCAGCAGTGGGTCGAGGGGAGACTACACCTTC
NA	NA	TRBV5-1	TRBJ2-7	CASSEVPRYEQYF	TGCGCCAGCAGCGAGGTACCACGCTACGAGCAGTACTTC
NA	NA	TRBV7-9	TRBJ2-1	CASSPRGVTYNEQFF	TGTGCCAGCAGCCCCAGAGGAGTAACCTACAATGAGCAGTTCTTC
NA	NA	TRBV6-5	TRBJ1-3	CASSYAGTAGNTIYF	TGTGCCAGCAGTTACGCCGGGACCGCAGGAAACACCATATATTTT
once	NA	TRBV30	TRBJ1-1	CAWTGSTEAFF	TGTGCCTGGACAGGCAGCACTGAAGCTTTCTTT
NA	TRBD2	TRBV18	TRBJ2-7	CASSPRSGTTTHEQYF	TGTGCCAGCTCGCCCCGATCCGGGACTACTACTCACGAGCAGTACTTC
NA	NA	TRBV6-5	TRBJ1-1	CASNRGVNTEAFF	TGTGCCAGCAATAGGGGTGTAAACACTGAAGCTTTCTTT
NA	TRBD1	TRBV13	TRBJ1-2	CASSRGQGAYDGYTF	TGTGCCAGCAGCCGGGGACAGGGGGCTTACGATGGCTACACCTTC
few	NA	TRBV6-4	TRBJ2-3	CASSDSHSGADTQYF	TGTGCCAGCAGTGACTCTCATTCAGGGGCAGATACGCAGTATTTT
NA	NA	TRBV6-1	TRBJ2-7	CASSASGSYEQYF	TGTGCCAGCAGTGCAAGTGGCTCCTACGAGCAGTACTTC